This TCR beta chain was captured by sequencing in a study of Graves' ophthalmopathy and Graves' hyperthyroidism. The study amplified TCR beta CDR3 regions using RNA transcripts. RT-PCR was first run with HTBI primers, then multiplex PCR in a second round. TCRdb reprocessed the multiplex PCR reads via MiXCR and lists one record per CDR3 protein. The table records hundreds of thousands of distinct CDR3 sequences, 35% to 45% of them present only once. The study enrolled ophthalmopathy donors with moderate-to-severe activity, CAS ≥3, NOSPECS ≥4 and duration under 3 months. Other autoimmune diseases, uncontrolled infections, pregnancy or lactation led to the exclusion of patients. Symptoms, serum thyroxine and TRAb, thyroid ultrasound, and orbital computed tomography formed the diagnostic basis. The CDR3 spans 14 residues. Deletions cut 2 bases from V and 5 bases from J, with 9 bases between. Germline lookup yields CDR1 MNHEY and CDR2 SVGEGT.

The chain is built from TRBV6-2 or TRBV6-3 and TRBJ2-2; D might be TRBD1 (6 bases). The sequenced material came from peripheral blood. The receptor's source is an adult man with Graves' ophthalmopathy. The CDR3 is CASSYLTGTGELFF. DNA for the CDR3: TGTGCCAGCAGTTACCTTACAGGGACCGGGGAGCTGTTTTTT.